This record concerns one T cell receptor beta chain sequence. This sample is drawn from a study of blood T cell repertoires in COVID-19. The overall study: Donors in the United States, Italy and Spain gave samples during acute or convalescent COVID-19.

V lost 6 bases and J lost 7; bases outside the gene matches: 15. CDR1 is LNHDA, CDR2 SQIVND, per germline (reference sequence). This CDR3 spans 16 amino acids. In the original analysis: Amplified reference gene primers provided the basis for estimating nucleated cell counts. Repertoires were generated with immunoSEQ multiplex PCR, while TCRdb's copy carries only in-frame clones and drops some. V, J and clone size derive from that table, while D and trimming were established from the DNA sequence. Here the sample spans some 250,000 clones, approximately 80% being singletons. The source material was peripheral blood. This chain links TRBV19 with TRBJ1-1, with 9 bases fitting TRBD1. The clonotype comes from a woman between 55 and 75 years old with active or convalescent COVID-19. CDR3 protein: CASRDDMGQGRGEAFF. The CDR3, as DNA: TGTGCCAGTAGGGATGATATGGGACAGGGTAGGGGTGAAGCTTTCTTT.